This TCR beta chain was identified in a study of T cells after posttransplantation cyclophosphamide. The germline V gene has CDR1 SGHVS and CDR2 FQNEAQ. The ends were cut back, 1 base at V and 5 bases at J, with 6 bases in the middle. CDR3 length equals 13 residues. This clone was detected ten times or more. Using immunoSEQ multiplex PCR, the repertoire was profiled, and TCRdb retains in-frame clones only, with some absent. The sample shows 30,000 to 35,000 clones, none of them appearing just once. Sequencing was done on a sample of PBMCs. The gene calls are TRBV7-8 and TRBJ1-5, with D unclear. This sequence originates from a woman between 50 and 59 years old in good health and a related stem cell transplant donor. As DNA, the CDR3 is TGTGCCAGCAGCTTAGAGGGTTATCAGCCCCAGCATTTT. Translated: CASSLEGYQPQHF.